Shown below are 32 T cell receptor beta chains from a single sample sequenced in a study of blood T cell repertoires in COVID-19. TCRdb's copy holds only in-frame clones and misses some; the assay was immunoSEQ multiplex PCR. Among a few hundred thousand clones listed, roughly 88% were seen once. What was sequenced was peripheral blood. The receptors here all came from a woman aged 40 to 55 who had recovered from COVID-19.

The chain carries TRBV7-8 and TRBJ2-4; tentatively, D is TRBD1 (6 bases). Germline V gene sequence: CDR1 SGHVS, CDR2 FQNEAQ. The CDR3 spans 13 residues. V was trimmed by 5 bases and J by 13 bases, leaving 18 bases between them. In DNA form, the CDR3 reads TGTGCCAGCAGCCCGCGCATTCCGGGACACCAGTACTTC. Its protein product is CASSPRIPGHQYF.

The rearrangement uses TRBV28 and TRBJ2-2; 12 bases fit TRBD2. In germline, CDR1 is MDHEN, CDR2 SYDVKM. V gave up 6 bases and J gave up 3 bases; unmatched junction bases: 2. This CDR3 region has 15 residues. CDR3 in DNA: TGTGCCAGCAGCGGACTAGCGGGGTACACCGGGGAGCTGTTTTTT. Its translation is CASSGLAGYTGELFF. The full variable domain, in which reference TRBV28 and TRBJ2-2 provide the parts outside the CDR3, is DVKVTQSSRYLVKRTGEKVFLECVQDMDHENMFWYRQDPGLGLRLIYFSYDVKMKEKGDIPEGYSVSREKKERFSLILESASTNQTSMYLCASSGLAGYTGELFFGEGSRLTVL.

The CDR3, as DNA: TGTGCCAGCAGCCTTGACAGGGGTGGGTTCAATGAGCAGTTCTTC. Translated: CASSLDRGGFNEQFF. The gene calls are TRBV7-2 and TRBJ2-1; the match to TRBD1 covers 8 bases. The CDR3 is made up of 15 amino acids. V was clipped by 5 bases and J by 6 bases; unmatched bases: 9. CDR1 is SGHTA, CDR2 FQGNSA, per germline.

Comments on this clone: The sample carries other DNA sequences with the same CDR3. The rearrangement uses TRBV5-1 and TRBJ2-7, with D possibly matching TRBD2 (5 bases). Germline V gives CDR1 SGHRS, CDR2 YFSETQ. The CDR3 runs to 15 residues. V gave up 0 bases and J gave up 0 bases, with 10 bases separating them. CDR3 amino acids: CASSLDPGSSYEQYF. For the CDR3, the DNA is TGCGCCAGCAGCTTGGACCCTGGGAGCTCCTACGAGCAGTACTTC. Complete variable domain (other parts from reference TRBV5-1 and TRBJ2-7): KAGVTQTPRYLIKTRGQQVTLSCSPISGHRSVSWYQQTPGQGLQFLFEYFSETQRNKGNFPGRFSGRQFSNSRSEMNVSTLELGDSALYLCASSLDPGSSYEQYFGPGTRLTVT.

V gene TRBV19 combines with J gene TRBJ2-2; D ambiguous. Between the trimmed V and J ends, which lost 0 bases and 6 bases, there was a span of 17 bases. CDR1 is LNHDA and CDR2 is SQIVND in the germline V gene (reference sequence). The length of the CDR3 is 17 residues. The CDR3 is CASSIDELTIFSGELFF. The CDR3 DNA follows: TGTGCCAGTAGTATAGACGAGCTCACTATCTTTTCCGGGGAGCTGTTTTTT.

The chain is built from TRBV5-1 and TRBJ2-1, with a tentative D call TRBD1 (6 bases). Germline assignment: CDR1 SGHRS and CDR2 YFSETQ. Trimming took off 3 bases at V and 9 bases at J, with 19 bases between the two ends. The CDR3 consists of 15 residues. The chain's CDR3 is CASSSATGLVAEQFF. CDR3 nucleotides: TGCGCCAGCAGCTCTGCTACAGGGTTAGTGGCTGAGCAGTTCTTC. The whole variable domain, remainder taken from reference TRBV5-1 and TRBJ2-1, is KAGVTQTPRYLIKTRGQQVTLSCSPISGHRSVSWYQQTPGQGLQFLFEYFSETQRNKGNFPGRFSGRQFSNSRSEMNVSTLELGDSALYLCASSSATGLVAEQFFGPGTRLTVL.

CDR3 coding DNA: TGTGCCAGTAGTACCAGGGTTTCCTACAATGAGCAGTTCTTC. Translated, it gives CASSTRVSYNEQFF. The V gene is TRBV19, the J gene TRBJ2-1, with D tentatively TRBD1 (5 bases). The CDR3 consists of 14 residues. Trimming removed 4 bases at V and 1 base at J, with 8 bases between. The germline V gene has CDR1 LNHDA and CDR2 SQIVND (reference sequence).

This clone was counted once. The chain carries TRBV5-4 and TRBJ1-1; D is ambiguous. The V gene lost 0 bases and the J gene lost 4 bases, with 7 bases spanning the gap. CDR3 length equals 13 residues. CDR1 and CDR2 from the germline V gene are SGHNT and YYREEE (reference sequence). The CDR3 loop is CASSLGPGTEAFF. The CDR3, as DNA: TGTGCCAGCAGCTTGGGTCCGGGCACTGAAGCTTTCTTT. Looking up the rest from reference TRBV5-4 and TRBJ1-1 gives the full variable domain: ETGVTQSPTHLIKTRGQQVTLRCSSQSGHNTVSWYQQALGQGPQFIFQYYREEENGRGNFPPRFSGLQFPNYSSELNVNALELDDSALYLCASSLGPGTEAFFGQGTRLTVV.

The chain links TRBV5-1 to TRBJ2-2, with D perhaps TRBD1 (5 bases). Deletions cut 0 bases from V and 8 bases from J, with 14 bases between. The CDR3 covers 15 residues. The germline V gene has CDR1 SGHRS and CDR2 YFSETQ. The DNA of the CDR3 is TGCGCCAGCAGCTTGGGGGCAGGGCATCTTGGGGAGCTGTTTTTT. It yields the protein CASSLGAGHLGELFF.

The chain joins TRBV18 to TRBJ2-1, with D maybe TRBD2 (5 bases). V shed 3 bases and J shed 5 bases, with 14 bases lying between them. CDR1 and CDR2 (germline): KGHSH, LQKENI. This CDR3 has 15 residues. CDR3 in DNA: TGTGCCAGCTCACCCCAACTTCACGGGAACAATGAGCAGTTCTTC. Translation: CASSPQLHGNNEQFF.

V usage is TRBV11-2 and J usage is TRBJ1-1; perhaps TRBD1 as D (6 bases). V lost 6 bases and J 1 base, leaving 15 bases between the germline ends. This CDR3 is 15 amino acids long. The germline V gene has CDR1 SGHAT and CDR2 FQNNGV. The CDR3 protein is CASRELGGANTEAFF. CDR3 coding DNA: TGTGCCAGCAGAGAACTGGGGGGGGCGAACACTGAAGCTTTCTTT.

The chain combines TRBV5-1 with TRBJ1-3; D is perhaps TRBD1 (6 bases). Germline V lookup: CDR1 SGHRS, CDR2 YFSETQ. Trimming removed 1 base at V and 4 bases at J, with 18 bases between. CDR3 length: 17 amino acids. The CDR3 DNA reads TGCGCCAGCAGCTTGCAAGGGACAAACCTAGGGGGAAACACCATATATTTT. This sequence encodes CASSLQGTNLGGNTIYF.

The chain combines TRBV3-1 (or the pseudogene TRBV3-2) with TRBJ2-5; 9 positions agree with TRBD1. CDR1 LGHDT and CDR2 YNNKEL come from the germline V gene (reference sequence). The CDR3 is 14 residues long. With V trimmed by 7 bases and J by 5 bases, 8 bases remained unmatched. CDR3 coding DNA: TGTGCCAGCACTGGACAGGGGAGTGGGGAGACCCAGTACTTC. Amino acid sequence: CASTGQGSGETQYF.

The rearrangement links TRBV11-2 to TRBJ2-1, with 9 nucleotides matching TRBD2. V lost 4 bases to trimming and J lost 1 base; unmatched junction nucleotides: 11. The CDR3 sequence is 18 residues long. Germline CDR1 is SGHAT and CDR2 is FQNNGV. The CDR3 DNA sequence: TGTGCCAGCAGCTCCCAGAGTGGAGCGGGGGGTTCCTACAATGAGCAGTTCTTC. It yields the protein CASSSQSGAGGSYNEQFF.

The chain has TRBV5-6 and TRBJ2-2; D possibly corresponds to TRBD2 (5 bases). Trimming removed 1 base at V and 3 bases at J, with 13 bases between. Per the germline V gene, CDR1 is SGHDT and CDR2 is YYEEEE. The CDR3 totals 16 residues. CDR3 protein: CASSLIASGYTGELFF. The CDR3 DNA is TGTGCCAGCAGCTTGATCGCCTCGGGGTACACCGGGGAGCTGTTTTTT. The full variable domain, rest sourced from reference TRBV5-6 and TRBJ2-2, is DAGVTQSPTHLIKTRGQQVTLRCSPKSGHDTVSWYQQALGQGPQFIFQYYEEEERQRGNFPDRFSGHQFPNYSSELNVNALLLGDSALYLCASSLIASGYTGELFFGEGSRLTVL.

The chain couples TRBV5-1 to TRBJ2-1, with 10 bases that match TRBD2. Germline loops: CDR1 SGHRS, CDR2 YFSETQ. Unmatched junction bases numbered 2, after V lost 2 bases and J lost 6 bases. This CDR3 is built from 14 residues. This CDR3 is CASSLGLAVNEQFF. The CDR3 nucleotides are TGCGCCAGCAGCTTAGGACTAGCGGTCAATGAGCAGTTCTTC.

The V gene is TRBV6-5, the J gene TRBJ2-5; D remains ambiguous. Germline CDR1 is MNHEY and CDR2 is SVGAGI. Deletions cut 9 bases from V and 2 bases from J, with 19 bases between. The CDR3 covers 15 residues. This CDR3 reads CASTPNSEGQETQYF. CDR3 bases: TGTGCCAGTACACCGAACAGTGAAGGACAAGAGACCCAGTACTTC.

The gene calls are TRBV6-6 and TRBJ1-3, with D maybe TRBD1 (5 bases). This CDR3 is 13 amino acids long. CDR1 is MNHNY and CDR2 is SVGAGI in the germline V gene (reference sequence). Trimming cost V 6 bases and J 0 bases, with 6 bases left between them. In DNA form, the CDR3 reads TGTGCCAGCAGGGGGCACTCTGGAAACACCATATATTTT. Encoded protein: CASRGHSGNTIYF.

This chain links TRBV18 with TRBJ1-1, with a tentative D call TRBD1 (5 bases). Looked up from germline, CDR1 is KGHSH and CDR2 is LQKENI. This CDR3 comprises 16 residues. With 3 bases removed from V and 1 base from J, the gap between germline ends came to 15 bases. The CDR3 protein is CASSPGALGRNTEAFF. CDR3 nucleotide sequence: TGTGCCAGCTCACCCGGGGCCCTCGGGAGGAACACTGAAGCTTTCTTT.

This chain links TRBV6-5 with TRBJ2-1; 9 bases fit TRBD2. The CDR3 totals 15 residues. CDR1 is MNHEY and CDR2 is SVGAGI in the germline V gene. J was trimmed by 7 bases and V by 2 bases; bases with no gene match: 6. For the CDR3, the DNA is TGTGCCAGCAGTTACGCTAGCGGGGCCCGGAATGAGCAGTTCTTC. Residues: CASSYASGARNEQFF.

CDR3 bases: TGTGCCAGCAGCTGGTACGGGTTTACTTCAGATACGCAGTATTTT. It encodes CASSWYGFTSDTQYF. The chain combines TRBV5-6 with TRBJ2-3; D is undetermined. Between the trimmed V and J ends, which lost 3 bases and 4 bases, there was a span of 15 bases. From germline, CDR1 is SGHDT and CDR2 YYEEEE. CDR3 size: 15 residues.

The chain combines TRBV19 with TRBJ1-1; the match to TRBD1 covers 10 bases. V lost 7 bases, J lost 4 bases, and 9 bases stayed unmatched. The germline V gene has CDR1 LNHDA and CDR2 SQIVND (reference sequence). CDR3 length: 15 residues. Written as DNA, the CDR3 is TGTGCCAGTACCGACAGGGGGCAAATGGTCACTGAAGCTTTCTTT. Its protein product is CASTDRGQMVTEAFF.

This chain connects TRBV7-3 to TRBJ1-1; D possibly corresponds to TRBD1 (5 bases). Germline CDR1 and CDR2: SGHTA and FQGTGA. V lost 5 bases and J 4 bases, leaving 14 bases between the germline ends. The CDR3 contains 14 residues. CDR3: CASSGGTDGTEAFF. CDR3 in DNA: TGTGCCAGCAGCGGAGGGACGGACGGCACTGAAGCTTTCTTT.

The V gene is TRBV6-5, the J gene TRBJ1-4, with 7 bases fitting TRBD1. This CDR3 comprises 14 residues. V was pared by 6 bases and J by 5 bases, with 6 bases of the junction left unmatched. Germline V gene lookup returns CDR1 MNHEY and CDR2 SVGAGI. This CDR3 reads CASSPDRANEKLFF. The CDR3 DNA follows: TGTGCCAGCAGCCCAGACAGGGCGAATGAAAAACTGTTTTTT.

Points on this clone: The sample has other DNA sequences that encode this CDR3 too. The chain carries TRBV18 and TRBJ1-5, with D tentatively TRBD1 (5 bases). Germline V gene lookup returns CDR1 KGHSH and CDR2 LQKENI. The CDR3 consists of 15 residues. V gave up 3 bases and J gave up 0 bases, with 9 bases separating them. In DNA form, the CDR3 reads TGTGCCAGCTCACCGGGGGGTGATAGCAATCAGCCCCAGCATTTT. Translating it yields CASSPGGDSNQPQHF.

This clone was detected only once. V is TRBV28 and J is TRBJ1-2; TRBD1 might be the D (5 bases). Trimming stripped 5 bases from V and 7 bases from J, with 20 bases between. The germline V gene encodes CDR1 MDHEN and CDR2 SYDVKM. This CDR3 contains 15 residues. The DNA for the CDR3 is TGTGCCAGCAGTCAAGCATTTCGGGGGGGTCTTGGCTACACCTTC. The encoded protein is CASSQAFRGGLGYTF.

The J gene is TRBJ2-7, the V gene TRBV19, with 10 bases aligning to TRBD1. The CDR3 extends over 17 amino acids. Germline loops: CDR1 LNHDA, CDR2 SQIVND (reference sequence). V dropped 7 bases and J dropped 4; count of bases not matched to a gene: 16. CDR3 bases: TGTGCCAGTACCAGAACCTCCGGACAGGGGGGAGGATACGAGCAGTACTTC. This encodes CASTRTSGQGGGYEQYF.

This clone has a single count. CDR3: CASRLGDRQYMNTEAFF. CDR3 nucleotide sequence: TGCGCCAGCAGACTCGGGGACAGGCAGTACATGAACACTGAAGCTTTCTTT. The chain joins TRBV5-1 to TRBJ1-1, with 8 nucleotides matching TRBD1. The germline V gene has CDR1 SGHRS and CDR2 YFSETQ. CDR3 length: 17 residues. Trimming cost V 5 bases and J 0 bases; bases outside gene matches: 12.

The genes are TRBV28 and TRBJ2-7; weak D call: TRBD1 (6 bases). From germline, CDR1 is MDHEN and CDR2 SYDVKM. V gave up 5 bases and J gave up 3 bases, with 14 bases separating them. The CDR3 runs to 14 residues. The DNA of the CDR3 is TGTGCCAGCAGTACCGGGACACCCGTCTACGAGCAGTACTTC. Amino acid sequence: CASSTGTPVYEQYF.

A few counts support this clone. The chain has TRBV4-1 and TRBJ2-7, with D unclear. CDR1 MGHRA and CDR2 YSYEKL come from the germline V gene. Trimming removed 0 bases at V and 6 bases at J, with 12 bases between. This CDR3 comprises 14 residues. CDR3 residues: CASSQDSPETEQYF. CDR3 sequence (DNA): TGCGCCAGCAGCCAAGATAGTCCGGAGACCGAGCAGTACTTC.

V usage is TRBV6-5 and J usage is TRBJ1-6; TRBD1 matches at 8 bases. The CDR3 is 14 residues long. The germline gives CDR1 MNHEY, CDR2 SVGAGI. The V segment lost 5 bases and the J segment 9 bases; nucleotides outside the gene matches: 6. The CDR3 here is CASSPRDRPSPLHF. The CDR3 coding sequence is TGTGCCAGCAGTCCCCGGGACAGGCCTTCACCCCTCCACTTT.

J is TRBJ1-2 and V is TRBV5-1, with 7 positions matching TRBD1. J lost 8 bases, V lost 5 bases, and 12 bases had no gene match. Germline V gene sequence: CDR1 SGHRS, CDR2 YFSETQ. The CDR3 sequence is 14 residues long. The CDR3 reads CASSIQGVDGGYTF. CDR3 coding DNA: TGCGCCAGCAGTATCCAGGGGGTTGATGGAGGCTACACCTTC.